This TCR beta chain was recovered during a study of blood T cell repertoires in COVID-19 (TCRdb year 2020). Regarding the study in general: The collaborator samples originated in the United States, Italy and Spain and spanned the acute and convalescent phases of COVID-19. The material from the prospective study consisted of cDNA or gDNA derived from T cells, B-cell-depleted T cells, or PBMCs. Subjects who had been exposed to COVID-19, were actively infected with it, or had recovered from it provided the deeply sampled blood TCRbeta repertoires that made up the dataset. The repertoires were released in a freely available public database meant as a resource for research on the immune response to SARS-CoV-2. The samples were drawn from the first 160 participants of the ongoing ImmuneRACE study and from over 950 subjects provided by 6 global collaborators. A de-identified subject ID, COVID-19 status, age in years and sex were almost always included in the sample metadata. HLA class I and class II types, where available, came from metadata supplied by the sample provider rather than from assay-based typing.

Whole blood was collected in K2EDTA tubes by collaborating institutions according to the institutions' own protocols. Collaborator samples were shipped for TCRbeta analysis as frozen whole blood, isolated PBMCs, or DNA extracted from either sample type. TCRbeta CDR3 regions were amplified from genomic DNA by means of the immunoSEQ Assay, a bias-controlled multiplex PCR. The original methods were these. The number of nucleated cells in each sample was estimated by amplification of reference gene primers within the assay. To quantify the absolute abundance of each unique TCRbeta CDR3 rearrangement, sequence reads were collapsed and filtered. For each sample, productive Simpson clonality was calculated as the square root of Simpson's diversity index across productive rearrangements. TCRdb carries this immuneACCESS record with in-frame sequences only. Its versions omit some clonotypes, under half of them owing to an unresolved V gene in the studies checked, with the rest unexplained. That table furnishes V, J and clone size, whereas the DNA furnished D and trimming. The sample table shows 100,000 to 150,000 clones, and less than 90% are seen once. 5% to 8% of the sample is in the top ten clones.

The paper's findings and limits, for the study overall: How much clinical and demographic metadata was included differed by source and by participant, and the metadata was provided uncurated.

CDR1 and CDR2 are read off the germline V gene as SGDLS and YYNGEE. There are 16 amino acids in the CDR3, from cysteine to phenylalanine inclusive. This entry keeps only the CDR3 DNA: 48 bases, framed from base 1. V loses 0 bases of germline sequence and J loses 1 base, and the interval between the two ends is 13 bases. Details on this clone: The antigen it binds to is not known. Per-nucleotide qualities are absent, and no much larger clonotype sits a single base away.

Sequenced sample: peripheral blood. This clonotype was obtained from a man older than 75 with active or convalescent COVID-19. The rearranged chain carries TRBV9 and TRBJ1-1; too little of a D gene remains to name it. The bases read TGTGCCAGCAGCGTAGCCGATACCCGGTGGAACACTGAAGCTTTCTTT. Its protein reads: CASSVADTRWNTEAFF.